Presented here are 32 T cell receptor beta chains from one specimen sequenced in a study of regulatory T cells in long-lasting Graves disease (dated by TCRdb to the early 2020s). Libraries were made using multiplex PCR. Data came from an Illumina HiSeq 4000. TCR beta libraries were built with iRepertoire HTBI primers and Arm-PCR amplification of CDR3 regions. TCRdb reanalyzed the raw reads on its own, using fastp at Q25 for trimming and MiXCR for clone calling, and kept in-frame beta chains. Each record represents a unique CDR3 protein, reported with the most common genes and DNA among its rows. Counted in this sample were about 450,000 distinct CDR3 sequences; 23% of them appeared once. Of the sample, 26% falls within the top ten clones. The sample's time point, from its label and the paper: persistent/refractory GD, antithyroid drugs over 5 years with positive TRAb. For both TCR sequencing and RNA sequencing, RNA was extracted from PBMCs using TRIzol.

The source material was peripheral blood mononuclear cells (PBMCs), sampled when the disease was refractory, from a patient treated with antithyroid drugs. The receptors here all came from a female donor with Graves disease.

This clonotype was seen a few times. The chain has TRBV28 and TRBJ1-5; 7 bases are a match to TRBD1. CDR1 and CDR2 (germline): MDHEN, SYDVKM. The CDR3 loop spans 16 amino acids. V was pared by 5 bases and J by 4 bases, with 11 bases of the junction left unmatched. CDR3 residues: CASSTPGQRINQPQHF. The CDR3 DNA is TGTGCCAGCAGTACCCCGGGACAGAGGATAAATCAGCCCCAGCATTTT.

V is TRBV28 and J is TRBJ1-5; perhaps TRBD1 as D (6 bases). V lost 6 bases and J 2 bases, leaving 14 bases between the germline ends. Germline lookup yields CDR1 MDHEN and CDR2 SYDVKM. The CDR3 totals 15 residues. The CDR3 spells CASRPEGEGNQPQHF. In nucleotides, the CDR3 is TGTGCCAGCAGGCCGGAGGGGGAAGGCAATCAGCCCCAGCATTTT.

This clonotype occurred many times. The rearrangement uses TRBV2 and TRBJ1-5; no reliable D call. Germline V gene data show CDR1 as SNHLY and CDR2 as FYNNEI. V was shortened by 3 bases and J by 0 bases, with 6 bases between the two germline ends. This CDR3 is built from 14 residues. CDR3 protein: CASSDGRSNQPQHF. The CDR3 nucleotides are TGTGCCAGCAGTGACGGACGTAGCAATCAGCCCCAGCATTTT.

This clonotype has more than one count but fewer than ten. The V call is TRBV4-3, the J call TRBJ2-7; possibly TRBD2 for D (5 bases). V dropped 0 bases and J dropped 3 bases, with 18 bases sitting between them. The CDR3 loop spans 17 amino acids. Germline lookup yields CDR1 LGHNA and CDR2 YSLEER. Here the CDR3 reads CASSQDWLREWDYEQYF. The CDR3 region has the DNA TGCGCCAGCAGCCAAGATTGGTTGAGGGAGTGGGACTACGAGCAGTACTTC.

The chain is built from TRBV28 and TRBJ2-7; 9 bases are a match to TRBD1. Looked up from germline, CDR1 is MDHEN and CDR2 is SYDVKM. The J segment lost 4 bases and the V segment lost 5 bases, leaving 6 bases of the junction unmatched. There are 14 residues in the CDR3. DNA of the CDR3: TGTGCCAGCAGTACCGGACAGGGGATTTACGAGCAGTACTTC. Protein sequence: CASSTGQGIYEQYF.

J is TRBJ2-6 and V is TRBV7-2; no reliable D call. V lost 4 bases to trimming and J lost 2 bases, with 15 bases between them. Germline V gene sequence: CDR1 SGHTA, CDR2 FQGNSA. This CDR3 region has 17 residues. The CDR3 protein is CASSSQIQGTGANVLTF. The CDR3, as DNA: TGTGCCAGCAGCTCACAGATCCAAGGCACTGGGGCCAACGTCCTGACTTTC.

This clonotype was detected only a few times. This chain joins TRBV24-1 and TRBJ2-7; TRBD2 agrees at 16 bases. The CDR3 covers 19 residues. With V trimmed by 5 bases and J by 2 bases, 11 bases remained unmatched. The germline CDR1 and CDR2 sequences are KGHDR and SFDVKD. The CDR3 loop reads CATSVGTSGRAALPYEQYF. The CDR3 coding sequence is TGTGCCACCAGTGTCGGGACTAGCGGGAGGGCCGCTTTACCCTACGAGCAGTACTTC.

This chain uses TRBV7-6 with TRBJ2-2, with a tentative D call TRBD1 (6 bases). V was pared by 5 bases and J by 7 bases, with 17 bases between. The CDR3 is 15 residues long. CDR1 SGHVS and CDR2 FNYEAQ come from the germline V gene. In DNA form, the CDR3 reads TGTGCCAGCAGCGCAACCACAGGGAGAATCGGGGAGCTGTTTTTT. This sequence encodes CASSATTGRIGELFF.

There are a few counts of this clonotype. This chain links TRBV28 with TRBJ1-5; D call uncertain. CDR3 length: 11 amino acids. Per the germline V gene, CDR1 is MDHEN and CDR2 is SYDVKM. V lost 2 bases and J 11 bases, leaving 7 bases between the germline ends. CDR3 nucleotide sequence: TGTGCCAGCAGTTTAGGGTGGGCCCAGCATTTT. Protein product: CASSLGWAQHF. The full variable domain, rest sourced from reference TRBV28 and TRBJ1-5, is DVKVTQSSRYLVKRTGEKVFLECVQDMDHENMFWYRQDPGLGLRLIYFSYDVKMKEKGDIPEGYSVSREKKERFSLILESASTNQTSMYLCASSLGWAQHFGDGTRLSIL.

The chain joins TRBV7-3 to TRBJ2-1; D unresolved. Per the germline V gene, CDR1 is SGHTA and CDR2 is FQGTGA. The CDR3 is 13 amino acids. Trimming took 5 bases from V and 10 from J, leaving 15 bases between them. Here the CDR3 DNA reads TGTGCCAGCAGCGGCCGCTTGCGCTACGAGCAGTTCTTC. Amino acid sequence: CASSGRLRYEQFF.

J is TRBJ2-5 and V is TRBV7-4; no clear D gene. The ends were cut back, 0 bases at V and 6 bases at J, with 8 bases in the middle. CDR1 and CDR2 (germline): SGHVT, SQSDAQ. The CDR3 has 13 residues. The CDR3 coding sequence is TGTGCCAGCAGCTTAGCCAGAGTTAAGACCCAGTACTTC. Protein: CASSLARVKTQYF.

This clonotype was counted many times. V is TRBV2 and J is TRBJ1-2, with D perhaps TRBD1 (6 bases). The germline V gene has CDR1 SNHLY and CDR2 FYNNEI. With 7 bases removed from V and 8 bases from J, the gap between germline ends came to 20 bases. CDR3 length equals 14 residues. CDR3 coding DNA: TGTGCCAGCACTCAAGACAGGCGTGTGAGGGGCTACACCTTC. Translated: CASTQDRRVRGYTF.

This clonotype was recorded at least ten times. The CDR3 loop is CASSSFRLYQETQYF. DNA for the CDR3: TGTGCCAGCAGCTCCTTCCGACTGTACCAAGAGACCCAGTACTTC. The V and J genes are TRBV28 and TRBJ2-5; D ambiguous. V was pared by 6 bases and J by 0 bases, with 14 bases between. The CDR3 consists of 15 residues. Germline CDR1 reads MDHEN; CDR2 reads SYDVKM.

As to this clonotype: A much larger clone differs by one base, so this may be a read error. The CDR3 region is CAISPGQMNTEAFF. The DNA for the CDR3 is TGTGCCATCAGTCCGGGACAGATGAACACTGAAGCTTTCTTT. The V call is TRBV10-3, the J call TRBJ1-1, with 7 bases aligning to TRBD1. CDR3 length: 14 amino acids. From germline, CDR1 is ENHRY and CDR2 SYGVKD. Trimming at V came to 5 bases and at J to 0 bases, leaving 3 bases not matched to a gene.

This clonotype was seen repeatedly, ten times or more. The CDR3 loop is CASSEDRTPGRYGYTF. The CDR3 DNA reads as TGTGCCAGCAGTGAAGACAGAACCCCAGGCAGATATGGCTACACCTTC. The chain combines TRBV2 with TRBJ1-2, with D hard to call. Trimming took off 1 base at V and 5 bases at J, with 17 bases between the two ends. Germline-derived CDR1 and CDR2 are SNHLY and FYNNEI. The CDR3 covers 16 residues.

This clonotype occurred many times. The chain uses TRBV7-9 and TRBJ2-7; no clear D. The CDR3 consists of 12 residues. V was pared by 1 base and J by 5 bases, with 6 bases between. Germline V lookup: CDR1 SEHNR, CDR2 FQNEAQ (reference sequence). For the CDR3, the DNA is TGTGCCAGCAGCTTAGGCAGTGACGAGCAGTACTTC. It translates to CASSLGSDEQYF.

The J gene is TRBJ1-5, the V gene TRBV20-1; TRBD1 aligns across 7 bases. V was pared by 5 bases and J by 8 bases, with 12 bases of the junction left unmatched. The CDR3 contains 14 residues. Germline lookup yields CDR1 DFQATT and CDR2 SNEGSKA (reference sequence). CDR3 amino acids: CSAGRQGGVEPQHF. The CDR3 region has the DNA TGCAGTGCTGGAAGACAGGGCGGTGTAGAGCCCCAGCATTTT.

This clonotype has more than one count but fewer than ten. Mismatch with germline at one junction end may stem from a read error. The CDR3 loop is CASSSTHLAF. CDR3 nucleotide sequence: TGTGCCAGCTCTTCGACCCACCTGGCCTTC. The genes are TRBV18 and TRBJ2-5; D not resolved. CDR1 and CDR2 (germline): KGHSH, LQKENI. CDR3 length equals 10 residues. Full variable domain (remainder filled in from reference TRBV18 and TRBJ2-5): NAGVMQNPRHLVRRRGQEARLRCSPMKGHSHVYWYRQLPEEGLKFMVYLQKENIIDESGMPKERFSAEFPKEGPSILRIQQVVRGDSAAYFCASSSTHLAFGPGTRLLVL.

This clonotype was found a few times. J is TRBJ2-5 and V is TRBV7-9; 11 bases are shared with TRBD2. The CDR3 loop spans 16 amino acids. Germline-derived CDR1 and CDR2 are SEHNR and FQNEAQ (reference sequence). J was trimmed by 4 bases and V by 4 bases; bases with no gene match: 8. This CDR3 is CASSSPLAGGTETQYF. The CDR3 DNA reads TGTGCCAGCAGCTCACCGCTAGCGGGAGGAACAGAGACCCAGTACTTC.

V is TRBV7-9 and J is TRBJ2-1, with 9 bases aligning to TRBD1. J gave up 7 bases and V 2 bases, and 9 bases lay outside the gene matches. Germline V gives CDR1 SEHNR, CDR2 FQNEAQ (reference sequence). The CDR3 sequence is 16 residues long. CDR3 residues: CASSLSPRQGVNEQFF. The CDR3 DNA is TGTGCCAGCAGCTTATCCCCTAGACAGGGGGTGAATGAGCAGTTCTTC. The variable domain in full, completed from reference TRBV7-9 and TRBJ2-1, reads DTGVSQNPRHKITKRGQNVTFRCDPISEHNRLYWYRQTLGQGPEFLTYFQNEAQLEKSRLLSDRFSAERPKGSFSTLEIQRTEQGDSAMYLCASSLSPRQGVNEQFFGPGTRLTVL.

The genes are TRBV30 and TRBJ2-3; 12 positions match TRBD2. The CDR3 loop spans 13 amino acids. V was pared by 8 bases and J by 0 bases, with 0 bases of the junction left unmatched. Germline CDR1 reads GTSNPN; CDR2 reads SVGIG (reference sequence). CDR3 protein: CAGTSGSTDTQYF. CDR3 bases: TGTGCCGGGACTAGCGGGAGCACAGATACGCAGTATTTT.

In this sample, this clonotype turned up a few times. This clone may be a read error of a much larger clone one base away. V and J are TRBV2 and TRBJ1-2; TRBD1 is a possible D gene (6 bases). V was shortened by 5 bases and J by 6 bases, with 16 bases between the two germline ends. CDR1 is SNHLY and CDR2 is FYNNEI in the germline V gene. CDR3 length: 14 amino acids. CDR3 nucleotide sequence: TGTGCCAGCAGTCAAGGGGGTCTGGTGGATGGCTACACCTTC. Translation gives CASSQGGLVDGYTF. Looking up the rest from reference TRBV2 and TRBJ1-2 gives the full variable domain: EPEVTQTPSHQVTQMGQEVILRCVPISNHLYFYWYRQILGQKVEFLVSFYNNEISEKSEIFDDQFSVERPDGSNFTLKIRSTKLEDSAMYFCASSQGGLVDGYTFGSGTRLTVV.

This chain connects TRBV6-1 to TRBJ2-5; 10 nucleotides match TRBD1. CDR1 and CDR2 from the germline V gene are MNHNS and SASEGT. There are 15 residues in the CDR3. Trimming removed 5 bases from V and 4 bases from J; junction bases left unmatched: 7. The CDR3 sequence is CASSKGQGLLETQYF. The CDR3 DNA is TGTGCCAGCAGTAAGGGACAGGGGCTTCTAGAGACCCAGTACTTC.

This clonotype came up a few times. This may be a read error, as it is one base from a much larger clone. This chain connects TRBV6-9 to TRBJ1-4, with TRBD1 identical over 7 bases. In germline, CDR1 is MNHGY, CDR2 SVAAGI. CDR3 size: 16 residues. As DNA, the CDR3 is TGTACCAGCAGTTACCGACAGGGAATGGTAGGCGAAAAACTGTTTTTT. Translated, it gives CTSSYRQGMVGEKLFF.

This clonotype was seen ten or more times. The chain employs TRBV19 and TRBJ2-7; 10 bases align to TRBD2. The CDR3 is 14 residues long. V shed 9 bases and J 3 bases; nucleotides not matched to a gene: 8. Germline lookup yields CDR1 LNHDA and CDR2 SQIVND (reference sequence). The CDR3 sequence: CASSPGTSVYEQYF. DNA of the CDR3: TGTGCCAGCAGCCCAGGGACTAGCGTCTACGAGCAGTACTTC.

The CDR3 loop reads CSAGRAYNEQFF. The CDR3 DNA follows: TGCAGTGCTGGCCGGGCTTACAATGAGCAGTTCTTC. The chain employs TRBV20-1 and TRBJ2-1; D is undetermined. Per the germline V gene, CDR1 is DFQATT and CDR2 is SNEGSKA (reference sequence). The CDR3 is made up of 12 amino acids. With 5 bases removed from V and 4 bases from J, the gap between germline ends came to 9 bases.

At least ten counts were recorded for this clonotype. V and J are TRBV7-2 and TRBJ2-7; 13 bases match TRBD2. The junction had 3 bases not matched to a gene; V was cut back by 5 bases and J by 2 bases. Germline loops: CDR1 SGHTA, CDR2 FQGNSA. CDR3 length equals 15 residues. Here the CDR3 reads CASSPLAGGPYEQYF. The DNA for the CDR3 is TGTGCCAGCAGCCCACTAGCGGGAGGGCCCTACGAGCAGTACTTC.

The chain has TRBV19 and TRBJ1-3; D is perhaps TRBD1 (6 bases). CDR1 and CDR2 from the germline V gene are LNHDA and SQIVND (reference sequence). V lost 6 bases and J 9 bases, leaving 18 bases between the germline ends. This CDR3 is 14 amino acids long. The CDR3 DNA is TGTGCCAGTAGGACCCTCCAGGGGTTTTTCACCATATATTTT. Its translation is CASRTLQGFFTIYF.

This clonotype was recorded many times. V and J are TRBV5-1 and TRBJ1-6, with a possible D match to TRBD1 (5 bases). This CDR3 is 16 amino acids long. V was trimmed by 3 bases and J by 0 bases, leaving 10 bases between them. CDR1 and CDR2 from the germline V gene are SGHRS and YFSETQ. The CDR3 region has the DNA TGCGCCAGCAGCTCGGGACCGAACTCCTATAATTCACCCCTCCACTTT. Protein sequence: CASSSGPNSYNSPLHF.

This clonotype was seen at least ten times. The chain is built from TRBV2 and TRBJ2-7, with D unresolved. In germline, CDR1 is SNHLY, CDR2 FYNNEI. The V gene lost 3 bases and the J gene lost 3 bases, with 12 bases spanning the gap. There are 14 residues in the CDR3. The CDR3 loop is CASSDYSPSYEQYF. The CDR3 coding sequence is TGTGCCAGCAGTGACTATTCCCCTAGCTACGAGCAGTACTTC.

This clonotype has a count of ten or more. The CDR3 DNA follows: TGCAGTGCATTCAGGGGTGCAGGGGCACAAGAGACCCAGTACTTC. As protein: CSAFRGAGAQETQYF. The rearrangement uses TRBV20-1 and TRBJ2-5, with TRBD1 as a possible D gene (6 bases). This CDR3 has 15 residues. V was pared by 6 bases and J by 2 bases, with 19 bases between. Per germline, CDR1 DFQATT and CDR2 SNEGSKA (reference sequence).

V is TRBV29-1 and J is TRBJ1-6; 7 bases align to TRBD1. The junction had 4 bases not matched to a gene; V was cut back by 2 bases and J by 9 bases. The CDR3 has 13 residues. From germline, CDR1 is SQVTM and CDR2 ANQGSEA. The CDR3 bases are TGCAGCGTTGAAACAGGGGACAGTTCACCCCTCCACTTT. Protein: CSVETGDSSPLHF.